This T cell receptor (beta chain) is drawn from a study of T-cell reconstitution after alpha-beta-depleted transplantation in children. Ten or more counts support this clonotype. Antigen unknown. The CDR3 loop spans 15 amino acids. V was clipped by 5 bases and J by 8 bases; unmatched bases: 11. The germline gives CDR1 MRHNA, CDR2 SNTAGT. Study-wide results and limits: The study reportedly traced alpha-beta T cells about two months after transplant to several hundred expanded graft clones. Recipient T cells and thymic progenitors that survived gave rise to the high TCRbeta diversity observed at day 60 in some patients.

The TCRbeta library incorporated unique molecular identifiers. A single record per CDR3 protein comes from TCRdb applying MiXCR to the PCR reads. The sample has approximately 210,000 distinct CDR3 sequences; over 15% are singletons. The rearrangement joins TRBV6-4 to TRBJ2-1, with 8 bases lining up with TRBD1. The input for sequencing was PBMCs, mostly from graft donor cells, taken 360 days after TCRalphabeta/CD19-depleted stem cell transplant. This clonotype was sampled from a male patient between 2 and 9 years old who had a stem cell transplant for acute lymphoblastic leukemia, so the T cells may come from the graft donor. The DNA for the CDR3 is TGTGCCAGCAGTCTAGATATGACAGGGGAGCATGAGCAGTTCTTC. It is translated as CASSLDMTGEHEQFF.